Listed below are T cell receptor beta chains from one sample, sequenced in a study of control samples from healthy donors and cancer patients. Using immunoSEQ multiplex PCR, the repertoire was profiled, and TCRdb retains in-frame clones only, with some absent. The sample contains about 180,000 clones, 91% of which appear only once. The source material was blood. Receptor source: a middle-aged woman in good health. Each CDR3 is given with its conserved first and last residue. A D gene is named only where the DNA matches it firmly. The size entry is marked missing in some rows and otherwise reads once, few, many or a size class.

D gene	V gene	J gene	clone size	CDR3 DNA	CDR3 protein
NA	TRBV12-5	TRBJ1-6	NA	TGTGCTAGTGTCAAGGGAGGGGGTGGTTCACCCCTCCACTTT	CASVKGGGGSPLHF
TRBD1	TRBV7-6	TRBJ1-3	once	TGTGCCAGCAGCTTGGGACAGGGATCGGGGAACACCATATATTTT	CASSLGQGSGNTIYF
NA	TRBV10-3	TRBJ1-1	NA	TGTGCCATCAGTGAGGGGGCATCTGAAGCTTTCTTT	CAISEGASEAFF
TRBD1	TRBV5-1	TRBJ1-6	NA	TGCGCCAGCAGCTCCGGGACAGGGATCCTTTCACCCCTCCACTTT	CASSSGTGILSPLHF
TRBD1	TRBV5-1	TRBJ1-4	NA	TGCGCCAGCAGCTTGGATTTCGGACAGGGGGGGCTGTTTTTT	CASSLDFGQGGLFF
NA	TRBV11-2	TRBJ2-7	NA	TGTGCCAGCAGCTTGGCGGGTACCTACGAGCAGTACTTC	CASSLAGTYEQYF
NA	TRBV20-1	TRBJ1-1	NA	TGCAGTGCTAGCGACGGGGATGAAGCTTTCTTT	CSASDGDEAFF
TRBD2	TRBV11-2	TRBJ2-7	NA	TGTGCCAGCAGCCCAACGCCGGGACTATCTAACTACGAGCAGTACTTC	CASSPTPGLSNYEQYF
TRBD1	TRBV5-1	TRBJ1-1	once	TGCGCCAGCAGCTTGACAGGGGGCACTGAAGCTTTCTTT	CASSLTGGTEAFF
NA	TRBV19	TRBJ1-5	NA	TGTGCCAGTAGTCCGGGGGTTCAGCCCCAGCATTTT	CASSPGVQPQHF
NA	TRBV7-3	TRBJ1-1	NA	TGTGCCAGCAGCATATGGGGGAACACTGAAGCTTTCTTT	CASSIWGNTEAFF
NA	TRBV7-9	TRBJ1-1	few	TGTGCCAGCAGCCCAGGTGGGGTGGGCACTGAAGCTTTCTTT	CASSPGGVGTEAFF
TRBD1	TRBV5-1	TRBJ2-7	NA	TGCGCCAGCAGCTTGTTGGACAGGTCAACTCGGCAGTACTTC	CASSLLDRSTRQYF
TRBD1	TRBV5-4	TRBJ2-2	NA	TGTGCCAGCAGCCAGGACAGGGGTACCGGGGAGCTGTTTTTT	CASSQDRGTGELFF
NA	TRBV2	TRBJ1-6	NA	TGTGCCAGCAGTTCCAAAGATTCACCCCTCCACTTT	CASSSKDSPLHF
NA	TRBV11-2	TRBJ2-7	once	TGTGCCAGCAGCTTCGCCGAGGGAGGTCTTTCCGGCGAGCAGTACTTC	CASSFAEGGLSGEQYF
NA	TRBV3-1/TRBV3-2	TRBJ2-7	NA	TGTGCCAGCAGCCACAGGGCCTCCTACGAGCAGTACTTC	CASSHRASYEQYF
NA	TRBV9	TRBJ2-1	NA	TGTGCCAGCAGCACCCAGGAACTACGCAGTGAGCAGTTCTTC	CASSTQELRSEQFF
NA	TRBV28	TRBJ1-2	NA	TGTGCCAGCAGCCGCATGGTTGGCTACACCTTC	CASSRMVGYTF
NA	TRBV5-6	TRBJ1-6	NA	TGTGCCAGCAGCTTAGGTGGTCCCGGTAGCCTCCACTTT	CASSLGGPGSLHF
NA	TRBV6-1	TRBJ1-2	few	TGTGCCAGCAGTGAAGTCCTGCGGGCTAGTGGCTACACCTTC	CASSEVLRASGYTF
TRBD1	TRBV7-9	TRBJ1-2	NA	TGTGCCAGCAGTCAGGAAGCAGGGGGGTATGGCTACACCTTC	CASSQEAGGYGYTF
TRBD1	TRBV6-1	TRBJ1-4	NA	TGTGCCAGCAGTGCATCGGCCGGGACAGGGTGGGAAAAACTGTTTTTT	CASSASAGTGWEKLFF
NA	TRBV12-5	TRBJ2-7	NA	TGTGCTAGTGGTTTGGCAAACGTATTGTCCCAGTACTTC	CASGLANVLSQYF
NA	TRBV11-2	TRBJ1-1	NA	TGTGCCAGCAGCTACAGACAAACTGGGACTGAAGCTTTCTTT	CASSYRQTGTEAFF
TRBD2	TRBV27	TRBJ2-1	once	TGTGCCAGCAGTTCAGGACTAGCGGGGCAGGATGAGCAGTTCTTC	CASSSGLAGQDEQFF
NA	TRBV6-5	TRBJ2-7	NA	TGTGCCAGCAGTTTTGTTCAGAACTCCTACGAGCAGTACTTC	CASSFVQNSYEQYF
TRBD2	TRBV7-6	TRBJ2-5	once	TGTGCCAGCAGCTTAGCGCAGACTAGCCTTGGGGAGACCCAGTACTTC	CASSLAQTSLGETQYF
TRBD2	TRBV6-6	TRBJ2-7	NA	TGTGCCAGCAGTAAGACTAGCGGGGGGGCGTACGAGCAGTACTTC	CASSKTSGGAYEQYF
TRBD1	TRBV5-1	TRBJ2-3	NA	TGCGCCAGCAGCTGGAAAGGGACAGAGGATACGCAGTATTTT	CASSWKGTEDTQYF
TRBD2	TRBV9	TRBJ2-3	NA	TGTGCCAGCAGTAAACTAGCGGGGGGCACAGATACGCAGTATTTT	CASSKLAGGTDTQYF
NA	TRBV29-1	TRBJ2-2	NA	TGCAGCGTCAGGGTTGGGGAGCTGTTTTTT	CSVRVGELFF
NA	TRBV6-5	TRBJ2-7	NA	TGTGCCAGCAGTCCAGGACAGTTCTACGAGCAGTACTTC	CASSPGQFYEQYF
NA	TRBV4-1	TRBJ2-1	NA	TGCGCCAGCAGCCAAGCTAATGAGCGGCAGTTCTTC	CASSQANERQFF
TRBD1	TRBV10-1	TRBJ1-3	NA	TGCGCCAGCAGTGAAAGAACAGGGGGCTCCCCTGGAAACACCATATATTTT	CASSERTGGSPGNTIYF
NA	TRBV6-5	TRBJ1-4	NA	TGTGCCAGCCCGAAAGCCGGGACCCCTAATGAAAAACTGTTTTTT	CASPKAGTPNEKLFF
NA	TRBV9	TRBJ1-1	few	TGTGCCAGCAGCGTAGTGAGAGGGCCCGACACTGAAGCTTTCTTT	CASSVVRGPDTEAFF
TRBD1	TRBV19	TRBJ1-6	NA	TGTGCCAGTAGCCTTGGGACAGAAAGTTCACCCCTCCACTTT	CASSLGTESSPLHF
TRBD1	TRBV3-1/TRBV3-2	TRBJ2-7	NA	TGTGCCAGCAGCCAAGATAGTTATGCGGGACAGGGGAAATACGAGCAGTACTTC	CASSQDSYAGQGKYEQYF
NA	TRBV3-1/TRBV3-2	TRBJ2-4	NA	TGTGCCAGCAGCCAAGTTCTAGCATCGGTTCAGTACTTC	CASSQVLASVQYF